These T cell receptor beta chains were read from a single sample in a study of T cells in Graves' hyperthyroidism and ophthalmopathy. TCRdb re-called the multiplex PCR reads through MiXCR, storing one row per CDR3 protein. This sample has about 350,000 distinct CDR3 sequences, with 12% to 15% found just once. Sequencing was done on a sample of blood. The receptor source for this set is a woman aged 40 to 50 with Graves' ophthalmopathy. The CDR3 runs from the conserved cysteine through the conserved F or W. The D gene is left open where the match is weak. Clone size is shown for a subset of rows, as once, few, many or a class of expanded clone.

cdr3_aa | cdr3_nt | j_call | d_call | v_call | clone_size
CASSFLMSASNQPQHF | TGTGCCAGCAGTTTCTTGATGTCGGCTAGCAATCAGCCCCAGCATTTT | TRBJ1-5 | . | TRBV6-5 | .
CASNGITGYNYEQYF | TGTGCCAGCAATGGAATTACAGGGTACAACTACGAGCAGTACTTC | TRBJ2-7 | . | TRBV6-1 | many
CASSFDEGPNYGYTF | TGTGCCAGCAGTTTTGATGAGGGGCCTAACTATGGCTACACCTTC | TRBJ1-2 | . | TRBV12-3/TRBV12-4 | many
CASGDGTSGGAILDTQYF | TGTGCTAGTGGTGACGGGACTAGCGGGGGGGCCATACTAGATACGCAGTATTTT | TRBJ2-3 | TRBD2 | TRBV12-5 | .
CASSQRDYDGELFF | TGTGCCAGCAGCCAACGGGACTACGACGGGGAGCTGTTTTTT | TRBJ2-2 | TRBD2 | TRBV3-1 | .
CASSFTGFGDEQYF | TGTGCCAGCAGCTTCACCGGCTTCGGAGACGAGCAGTACTTC | TRBJ2-7 | . | TRBV7-2 | .
CASSFRDPGTRSSWEQFF | TGTGCCAGCAGTTTCCGCGACCCCGGGACTAGGTCATCTTGGGAGCAGTTCTTC | TRBJ2-1 | TRBD2 | TRBV27 | many
CASSQDMTASTEAFF | TGTGCCAGCAGCCAAGATATGACGGCTTCCACTGAAGCTTTCTTT | TRBJ1-1 | . | TRBV14 | many
CAIMGTGTYEQYF | TGTGCCATCATGGGGACAGGGACCTACGAGCAGTACTTC | TRBJ2-7 | TRBD1 | TRBV10-3 | .
CASSLPGLAGINEQFF | TGTGCCAGCAGCTTACCGGGACTAGCGGGCATCAATGAGCAGTTCTTC | TRBJ2-1 | TRBD2 | TRBV11-2 | many
CSAPGEVIYEQYF | TGCAGTGCGCCGGGGGAAGTTATCTACGAGCAGTACTTC | TRBJ2-7 | . | TRBV20-1 | many
CASSGSIGDTEAFF | TGTGCCAGCAGTGGTTCCATCGGGGACACTGAAGCTTTCTTT | TRBJ1-1 | . | TRBV6-1 | many
CASELVGGELFF | TGTGCCAGCGAGCTTGTGGGCGGGGAGCTGTTTTTT | TRBJ2-2 | . | TRBV28 | many
CATRRQGNTEAFF | TGTGCCACCAGGCGACAGGGGAACACTGAAGCTTTCTTT | TRBJ1-1 | TRBD1 | TRBV24-1 | .
CASSQQGGRTDTQYF | TGTGCCAGCAGCCAACAGGGGGGGCGCACAGATACGCAGTATTTT | TRBJ2-3 | . | TRBV14 | few
CASILGPSDEQYF | TGTGCCAGCATATTAGGGCCCTCGGACGAGCAGTACTTC | TRBJ2-7 | . | TRBV2 | few
CASSLDPRGIYEQFF | TGTGCCAGCAGCTTAGACCCCAGAGGGATCTATGAGCAGTTCTTC | TRBJ2-1 | . | TRBV11-3 | many
CASSLGPGYLYEQYF | TGTGCCAGCAGCTTGGGTCCGGGTTACCTCTACGAGCAGTACTTC | TRBJ2-7 | . | TRBV5-5 | few
CATSERSGRANEQFF | TGTGCCACCAGTGAGCGTAGCGGGAGGGCAAATGAGCAGTTCTTC | TRBJ2-1 | TRBD2 | TRBV24-1 | many
CASTLWGAGNEQFF | TGTGCCAGCACCTTATGGGGCGCGGGGAATGAGCAGTTCTTC | TRBJ2-1 | . | TRBV11-2 | few
CASSLVTGNEQFF | TGTGCCAGCAGCTTAGTGACCGGGAATGAGCAGTTCTTC | TRBJ2-1 | . | TRBV7-9 | many
CASSSRTNSREQYF | TGCGCCAGCAGCTCAAGAACGAACTCCAGGGAGCAGTACTTC | TRBJ2-7 | . | TRBV5-1 | .
CASSLMGGLDEQYF | TGTGCCAGCAGCTTAATGGGGGGCCTGGACGAGCAGTACTTC | TRBJ2-7 | . | TRBV11-3 | .
CASSLDASVGGELFF | TGTGCCAGCAGCTTAGACGCTAGCGTAGGCGGGGAGCTGTTTTTT | TRBJ2-2 | . | TRBV11-3 | many
CASSQVIAGPYEQYF | TGCGCCAGCAGCCAAGTAATTGCGGGACCCTACGAGCAGTACTTC | TRBJ2-7 | . | TRBV4-1 | few
CASRPHRGPYGYTF | TGTGCCAGTAGGCCTCACAGGGGGCCCTATGGCTACACCTTC | TRBJ1-2 | TRBD1 | TRBV19 | .
CATSDRRRFQETQYF | TGTGCCACCAGTGATCGCAGACGGTTCCAAGAGACCCAGTACTTC | TRBJ2-5 | . | TRBV24-1 | many
CATSDGSGTGFSGNTIYF | TGTGCCACCAGTGATGGGTCCGGGACAGGGTTCTCTGGAAACACCATATATTTT | TRBJ1-3 | TRBD1 | TRBV24-1 | few
CASSFQEATNEKLFF | TGTGCCAGCAGCTTCCAGGAGGCAACTAATGAAAAACTGTTTTTT | TRBJ1-4 | . | TRBV7-9 | many
CASSTSNGGGGRGNTEAFF | TGTGCCAGTAGTACGTCGAACGGCGGCGGGGGCAGGGGGAACACTGAAGCTTTCTTT | TRBJ1-1 | . | TRBV19 | few
CASSTGLADVSEQFF | TGTGCCAGCAGCACCGGACTGGCGGATGTCAGTGAGCAGTTCTTC | TRBJ2-1 | . | TRBV13 | few
CASSQVGITEAFF | TGTGCCAGCAGTCAAGTAGGGATCACTGAAGCTTTCTTT | TRBJ1-1 | . | TRBV12-3/TRBV12-4 | many
CASSLGTAPAFF | TGTGCCAGCAGCTTAGGGACAGCGCCGGCTTTCTTT | TRBJ1-1 | . | TRBV11-3 | .
CASRLGGSVTGELFF | TGTGCCAGCAGATTGGGCGGGAGTGTAACCGGGGAGCTGTTTTTT | TRBJ2-2 | TRBD2 | TRBV28 | many
CASSQGSHSNQPQHF | TGTGCCAGCAGCCAAGGTTCCCATAGCAATCAGCCCCAGCATTTT | TRBJ1-5 | . | TRBV3-1 | many
CASSQGGTTNEKLFF | TGTGCCAGCAGCCAAGGAGGGACAACTAATGAAAAACTGTTTTTT | TRBJ1-4 | . | TRBV3-1 | .
CASSLNPGTSAGQFF | TGTGCCAGCAGTCTGAACCCCGGGACATCCGCGGGGCAGTTCTTC | TRBJ2-1 | . | TRBV3-1 | .
CASSPPQGGAEAFF | TGTGCCAGCTCACCACCTCAGGGTGGGGCTGAAGCTTTCTTT | TRBJ1-1 | . | TRBV18 | .
CASSVVGGQHYEQYF | TGTGCCAGCAGTGTAGTTGGGGGACAACACTACGAGCAGTACTTC | TRBJ2-7 | . | TRBV2 | many
CASSYSMLDGQYNTEAFF | TGTGCCAGCAGTTACTCGATGTTAGATGGCCAGTATAACACTGAAGCTTTCTTT | TRBJ1-1 | . | TRBV6-5 | many
CASLPGGSSYNEQFF | TGTGCCAGTTTGCCAGGCGGGAGCTCCTACAATGAGCAGTTCTTC | TRBJ2-1 | TRBD2 | TRBV19 | .